These 17 T cell receptor beta chains were all obtained from the same sample, sequenced in a study of shared clonotypes between healthy human individuals. TCRdb's table, derived via immunoSEQ multiplex PCR, lists solely in-frame clones and lacks some. The table has about 2.3 million clones, 92% seen once. The source material was naive CD4+ T cells from PBMCs. The subset denotes: CD45RA+ positively selected. Receptors originate from a man between 18 and 35 years old in good health. Some clones in this sample may be carry-over from other donors' samples.

The chain has TRBV5-6 and TRBJ2-1; a weak D match, TRBD2 (6 bases). There are 14 residues in the CDR3. V lost 0 bases and J lost 6, with 10 bases in between. Germline loops: CDR1 SGHDT, CDR2 YYEEEE. CDR3 nucleotide sequence: TGTGCCAGCAGCTTGGGTTGGGGAGGCAATGAGCAGTTCTTC. The encoded protein is CASSLGWGGNEQFF.

The V and J genes are TRBV5-1 and TRBJ1-5; no firm D call. CDR3 length equals 13 residues. Trimming cost V 2 bases and J 5 bases, with 8 bases left between them. The germline V gene encodes CDR1 SGHRS and CDR2 YFSETQ. The CDR3 sequence: CASSLLDYQPQHF. Here the CDR3 DNA reads TGCGCCAGCAGCTTACTAGATTATCAGCCCCAGCATTTT. The complete variable domain, with remaining parts taken from reference TRBV5-1 and TRBJ1-5, reads KAGVTQTPRYLIKTRGQQVTLSCSPISGHRSVSWYQQTPGQGLQFLFEYFSETQRNKGNFPGRFSGRQFSNSRSEMNVSTLELGDSALYLCASSLLDYQPQHFGDGTRLSIL.

The CDR3 region is CASSLPGRGEQYF. For the CDR3, the DNA is TGTGCCAGCAGCCTCCCGGGGCGGGGCGAGCAGTACTTC. V usage is TRBV5-6 and J usage is TRBJ2-7; TRBD2 might be the D (6 bases). This CDR3 has 13 amino acids. From germline, CDR1 is SGHDT and CDR2 YYEEEE. V shed 4 bases and J shed 6 bases, with 14 bases lying between them.

This chain links TRBV30 with TRBJ1-2; D ambiguous. This CDR3 spans 13 amino acids. Deletions cut 4 bases from V and 8 bases from J, with 17 bases between. Germline CDR1 is GTSNPN and CDR2 is SVGIG (reference sequence). The CDR3, as DNA: TGTGCCTGGAATCCCGACCGGAGAGGGGGCTACACCTTC. Its protein product is CAWNPDRRGGYTF.

This chain uses TRBV27 with TRBJ1-5, with D maybe TRBD1 (6 bases). The CDR3 is 16 residues long. The germline V gene encodes CDR1 MNHEY and CDR2 SMNVEV (reference sequence). The V gene lost 5 bases and the J gene lost 0 bases, with 14 bases spanning the gap. This chain's CDR3 is CASSPTRDTSNQPQHF. In DNA, the CDR3 is TGTGCCAGCAGTCCAACGCGGGACACTAGCAATCAGCCCCAGCATTTT.

J is TRBJ2-1 and V is TRBV19; 9 positions agree with TRBD2. Germline-derived CDR1 and CDR2 are LNHDA and SQIVND (reference sequence). V gave up 4 bases and J gave up 0 bases; unmatched junction bases: 1. This CDR3 is built from 15 residues. CDR3 residues: CASSNSGSSYNEQFF. For the CDR3, the DNA is TGTGCCAGTAGTAATAGCGGGAGCTCCTACAATGAGCAGTTCTTC.

CDR3 region: CASSLVGTGDDEQYF. The CDR3 coding sequence is TGTGCCAGCAGCTTAGTCGGGACAGGGGATGACGAGCAGTACTTC. The J gene is TRBJ2-7, the V gene TRBV11-1; 10 positions agree with TRBD1. Germline lookup yields CDR1 SGHAT and CDR2 FQDESV (reference sequence). The junction had 5 bases not matched to a gene; V was cut back by 1 base and J by 5 bases. The CDR3 is 15 residues long.

The chain carries TRBV9 and TRBJ2-2, with 11 bases fitting TRBD1. This CDR3 region has 16 residues. Trimming removed 0 bases from V and 7 bases from J; junction bases left unmatched: 5. Germline CDR1 is SGDLS and CDR2 is YYNGEE. CDR3 coding DNA: TGTGCCAGCAGCGTAGCCTGGACAGGGGGCTTCGGGGAGCTGTTTTTT. Translation: CASSVAWTGGFGELFF.

The chain employs TRBV19 and TRBJ2-1; 12 bases are shared with TRBD1. This CDR3 spans 17 amino acids. The germline CDR1 and CDR2 sequences are LNHDA and SQIVND (reference sequence). J lost 4 bases, V lost 6 bases, and 10 bases had no gene match. This CDR3 is CASRNLGTGGRYNEQFF. CDR3 nucleotides: TGTGCCAGTAGAAACCTGGGGACAGGGGGCAGGTACAATGAGCAGTTCTTC.

This clone occurred a few times. The CDR3 DNA is TGTGCCAGCAGTGAAGAAGGGGCCGGCACTGAAGCTTTCTTT. Translation: CASSEEGAGTEAFF. The gene calls are TRBV2 and TRBJ1-1; the D gene is possibly TRBD1 (5 bases). Trimming removed 1 base from V and 4 bases from J, with 10 bases in between. There are 14 residues in the CDR3. CDR1 is SNHLY and CDR2 is FYNNEI in the germline V gene.

This chain connects TRBV7-9 to TRBJ1-6; tentative D call: TRBD1 (5 bases). Germline CDR1 and CDR2: SEHNR and FQNEAQ (reference sequence). The CDR3 is 12 amino acids. V was shortened by 5 bases and J by 16 bases, with 15 bases between the two germline ends. CDR3 residues: CASSLGGTDLHF. DNA of the CDR3: TGTGCCAGCAGCCTGGGGGGGACCGATCTCCACTTT.

This sequence joins TRBV6-4 and TRBJ2-5; D is unclear. Germline values: CDR1 MRHNA, CDR2 SNTAGT. The CDR3 covers 15 residues. V lost 11 bases to trimming and J lost 3 bases, with 22 bases between them. The DNA of the CDR3 is TGTGCCGCAGGCGTGGGTGTGGATCCAAAAGAGACCCAGTACTTC. Encoded protein: CAAGVGVDPKETQYF.

In its sample, this clone was seen once. The gene calls are TRBV7-2 and TRBJ2-2; D gene uncertain. This CDR3 region has 12 residues. Trimming removed 5 bases at V and 4 bases at J, with 5 bases between. CDR1 is SGHTA, CDR2 FQGNSA, per germline. The CDR3 DNA is TGTGCCAGCAGCCCAGGCACCGGGGAGCTGTTTTTT. Translating it yields CASSPGTGELFF.

This clone was detected once. This sequence joins TRBV5-1 and TRBJ2-7; 10 bases map to TRBD2. The J segment lost 4 bases and the V segment lost 3 bases, leaving 4 bases of the junction unmatched. CDR3 length: 14 amino acids. The V gene's germline CDR1 is SGHRS and CDR2 YFSETQ. The CDR3 DNA follows: TGCGCCAGCAGCTCCGGACTAGCGGTATACGAGCAGTACTTC. It codes for CASSSGLAVYEQYF.

This chain connects TRBV11-2 to TRBJ2-7, with D unclear. The CDR3 has 13 amino acids. The germline CDR1 and CDR2 sequences are SGHAT and FQNNGV. With 3 bases removed from V and 6 bases from J, the gap between germline ends came to 12 bases. The CDR3 loop reads CASSFRAGPEQYF. The CDR3 DNA follows: TGTGCCAGCAGCTTCCGGGCAGGACCCGAGCAGTACTTC.

Worth noting for this clone: This sample also contains other DNA sequences that code for the same CDR3. The CDR3 is CASSLAGVADTQYF. The DNA of the CDR3 is TGCGCCAGCAGCCTAGCGGGAGTGGCGGATACGCAGTATTTT. The V call is TRBV5-1, the J call TRBJ2-3, with 10 bases identical to TRBD2. J was trimmed by 6 bases and V by 4 bases; bases with no gene match: 5. The CDR3 sequence is 14 residues long. Germline CDR1 and CDR2: SGHRS and YFSETQ.

As to this clone: Other nucleotide sequences in the sample specify the same CDR3. The chain couples TRBV6-5 to TRBJ1-1; D gene ambiguous. The CDR3 consists of 14 residues. V was shortened by 0 bases and J by 0 bases, with 5 bases between the two germline ends. Germline-derived CDR1 and CDR2 are MNHEY and SVGAGI. This chain's CDR3 is CASSYSSVNTEAFF. The CDR3 nucleotides read TGTGCCAGCAGTTACTCATCAGTGAACACTGAAGCTTTCTTT.